This TCR beta chain appears in the sequencing data of a study of blood T cell repertoires in COVID-19. This clone was detected only a few times. Methods used by the authors: Estimation of nucleated cell counts was performed using reference gene primer amplification. Clones were sequenced by immunoSEQ multiplex PCR, and TCRdb holds only the in-frame ones, with some missing. That table is the source of V, J and clone size, and D and trimming were worked out from the DNA. This repertoire shows 130,000 to 150,000 clones, approximately 91% found once; its top ten account for 10% to 13%. V dropped 6 bases and J dropped 5; count of bases not matched to a gene: 8. Germline values: CDR1 MNHEY, CDR2 SVGAGI. This CDR3 spans 15 amino acids.

The receptor's source is a man aged 50 to 60 with active or convalescent COVID-19. The sample taken for sequencing was peripheral blood. The chain joins TRBV6-5 to TRBJ2-3; 10 positions agree with TRBD2. Here the CDR3 reads CASRGLAGAEDTQYF. Here the CDR3 DNA reads TGTGCCAGCAGGGGCCTAGCGGGAGCGGAAGATACGCAGTATTTT.